Shown below are 14 T cell receptor beta chains from a single sample sequenced in a study of human T cells and chemical hapten exposure. Sample time point: patch test 1, 2 weeks after DPC sensitization. Indicated treatment: therapeutic diphenylcyclopropenone sensitization with weekly scalp DPC. TCRdb independently ran MiXCR on the RACE reads; one entry per CDR3 protein. The table has some 340,000 distinct CDR3 sequences, under 9% seen once. Specimen: whole blood, collected in connection with sensitization to the hapten diphenylcyclopropenone (DPC). These receptors were obtained from a woman under 30 with alopecia areata. Some clones in this sample may be carry-over from other donors' samples.

There are a few counts of this clonotype. This chain connects TRBV9 to TRBJ2-5, with 13 bases matching TRBD2. The CDR3 length is 16 residues. With V trimmed by 2 bases and J by 1 base, 2 bases remained unmatched. The germline V gene has CDR1 SGDLS and CDR2 YYNGEE. The CDR3 region is CASSVTSGGPQETQYF. The CDR3 coding sequence is TGTGCCAGCAGCGTGACTAGCGGGGGGCCCCAAGAGACCCAGTACTTC.

At least ten counts were recorded for this clonotype. The V call is TRBV24-1, the J call TRBJ2-3; no definite D call. This CDR3 is built from 13 residues. Trimming cost V 3 bases and J 2 bases, with 5 bases left between them. Per germline, CDR1 KGHDR and CDR2 SFDVKD. The CDR3 region is CATSDPYTDTQYF. CDR3 nucleotides: TGTGCCACCAGTGATCCCTACACAGATACGCAGTATTTT.

A few counts support this clonotype. This chain connects TRBV5-1 to TRBJ1-5, with no clear D. CDR1 SGHRS and CDR2 YFSETQ come from the germline V gene. Trimming took off 0 bases at V and 2 bases at J, with 18 bases between the two ends. The CDR3 consists of 18 residues. CDR3 amino acids: CASSLVGLKGSGNQPQHF. The CDR3 DNA reads TGCGCCAGCAGCTTGGTTGGCCTTAAGGGTAGTGGCAATCAGCCCCAGCATTTT.

This clonotype was detected ten times or more. The J gene is TRBJ2-1, the V gene TRBV6-5; D is unresolved. The germline CDR1 and CDR2 sequences are MNHEY and SVGAGI. The CDR3 loop spans 15 amino acids. V dropped 8 bases and J dropped 9 bases, with 23 bases sitting between them. CDR3 DNA sequence: TGTGCCAGCGGCTCAATCTTGTCCGAGTCCGGTGAGCAGTTCTTC. It is translated as CASGSILSESGEQFF.

There are a few counts of this clonotype. The chain has TRBV10-3 and TRBJ1-5, with D possibly matching TRBD1 (5 bases). The V end was cut by 6 bases, the J end by 7 bases, with 16 bases between. Per germline, CDR1 ENHRY and CDR2 SYGVKD. The CDR3 runs 14 residues. CDR3 amino acids: CAISNRDGGQPQHF. The CDR3 region has the DNA TGTGCCATCAGCAACCGGGACGGAGGCCAGCCCCAGCATTTT.

The table lists this clonotype with a few counts. The chain couples TRBV7-9 to TRBJ1-1; TRBD1 might be the D (6 bases). Germline V CDR1 and CDR2: SEHNR, FQNEAQ (reference sequence). The V and J ends lost 2 bases and 9 bases respectively, with 7 bases between them. The CDR3 covers 11 residues. The CDR3: CASSLRDKAFF. The CDR3 coding sequence is TGTGCCAGCAGCTTACGGGACAAAGCTTTCTTT.

The rearrangement uses TRBV3-1 and TRBJ2-3, with TRBD2 identical over 11 bases. Germline V gene data show CDR1 as LGHDT and CDR2 as YNNKEL (reference sequence). The CDR3 length is 16 residues. Trimming removed 1 base from V and 3 bases from J; junction bases left unmatched: 3. The CDR3 DNA is TGTGCCAGCAGCCAAGGAAGACTAGCGGGGACAGATACGCAGTATTTT. Translation gives CASSQGRLAGTDTQYF.

This clonotype was detected ten times or more. The V call is TRBV20-1, the J call TRBJ1-2, with D hard to call. The ends were cut back, 0 bases at V and 4 bases at J, with 3 bases in the middle. The germline V gene encodes CDR1 DFQATT and CDR2 SNEGSKA (reference sequence). The CDR3 contains 11 residues. The CDR3 reads CSAREGYGYTF. Written as DNA, the CDR3 is TGCAGTGCTAGAGAGGGCTATGGCTACACCTTC.

The J gene is TRBJ1-3, the V gene TRBV6-5; no reliable D call. This CDR3 contains 13 residues. Trimming stripped 5 bases from V and 4 bases from J, with 9 bases between. CDR1 and CDR2 from the germline V gene are MNHEY and SVGAGI. CDR3 nucleotide sequence: TGTGCCAGCAGTCCGCGACTAGGAAACACCATATATTTT. This encodes CASSPRLGNTIYF.

In its sample, this clonotype was seen a few times. The chain combines TRBV29-1 with TRBJ1-1; TRBD1 might be the D (6 bases). The germline V gene encodes CDR1 SQVTM and CDR2 ANQGSEA. The CDR3 covers 13 residues. V shed 6 bases and J shed 1 base, with 12 bases lying between them. CDR3 nucleotides: TGCAGCGTCTCCACAGGGCCGAACACTGAAGCTTTCTTT. Encoded protein: CSVSTGPNTEAFF.

This clonotype was seen a handful of times. The chain couples TRBV7-9 to TRBJ1-4, with a possible D match to TRBD1 (6 bases). CDR1 and CDR2 from the germline V gene are SEHNR and FQNEAQ (reference sequence). The V gene lost 5 bases and the J gene lost 5 bases, with 9 bases spanning the gap. The CDR3 consists of 13 residues. The CDR3 nucleotides are TGTGCCAGCAGCGAAGGGGGGAATGAAAAACTGTTTTTT. Amino acid sequence: CASSEGGNEKLFF.

The rearrangement links TRBV28 to TRBJ2-7, with TRBD1 matching over 9 bases. The germline gives CDR1 MDHEN, CDR2 SYDVKM. This CDR3 region has 15 residues. V lost 1 base to trimming and J lost 5 bases; unmatched junction nucleotides: 6. Here the CDR3 reads CASSLSGGQGDEQYF. The CDR3 nucleotides are TGTGCCAGCAGTTTATCCGGGGGACAGGGAGACGAGCAGTACTTC.

The rearrangement links TRBV7-8 to TRBJ1-6; 7 bases match TRBD1. The CDR3 has 16 amino acids. The germline CDR1 and CDR2 sequences are SGHVS and FQNEAQ. V shed 5 bases, J shed 10 bases, and the junction held 14 bases outside the gene matches. The CDR3 loop reads CASSLDPTGQWSPLHF. CDR3 nucleotide sequence: TGTGCCAGCAGCCTAGACCCGACAGGGCAGTGGTCACCCCTCCACTTT.

This clonotype was observed at least ten times. The V and J genes are TRBV20-1 and TRBJ1-4; 8 nucleotides line up with TRBD1. The germline V gene has CDR1 DFQATT and CDR2 SNEGSKA (reference sequence). Trimming removed 5 bases from V and 8 bases from J; junction bases left unmatched: 7. The CDR3 contains 13 residues. CDR3 in DNA: TGCAGTGCTCGGACAGGGCGGCAAGAAAAACTGTTTTTT. As protein: CSARTGRQEKLFF.